Given below is one T cell receptor beta chain in context. Its specificity is not known. The data belong to a study of lymphopenia after photon versus proton radiotherapy. Study results and caveats: After the lymphocyte nadir, photon-treated repertoires showed oligoclonal expansion, especially of CD8+ Temra cells. Relative stability marked proton patients; photon patients lost diversity and naive cells.

Profiling relied on immunoSEQ multiplex PCR, and the TCRdb table lists in-frame clones only, not all of them. The repertoire holds about 65,000 clones, 85% to 90% seen once, with roughly a tenth in the top ten. Germline V gene lookup returns CDR1 KGHSH and CDR2 LQKENI. CDR3 size: 14 residues. Trimming at V came to 4 bases and at J to 8 bases, leaving 6 bases not matched to a gene. The source material was peripheral blood, sampled from a patient treated with proton-based radiotherapy. V is TRBV18 and J is TRBJ1-5; 9 nucleotides line up with TRBD1. The sequence derives from an elderly man with esophageal cancer. The CDR3 DNA reads as TGTGCCAGCTCACGACAGGGGGAAGAGGAGCCCCAGCATTTT. Its translation is CASSRQGEEEPQHF.